This paragraph covers one T cell receptor beta chain sequence. This record comes from a study of T-cell reconstitution after alpha-beta-depleted transplantation in children. This CDR3 is built from 14 residues. V was trimmed by 8 bases and J by 6 bases, leaving 18 bases between them. Germline V CDR1 and CDR2: SEHNR, FQNEAQ (reference sequence). Preparing the TCRbeta library involved the use of unique molecular identifiers. TCRdb fed the PCR reads into MiXCR, producing one record per CDR3 protein. The table lists around 410,000 distinct CDR3 sequences, approximately 10% of them singletons. J is TRBJ2-3 and V is TRBV7-9; perhaps D is TRBD1 or TRBD2 (5 bases each). The source was PBMCs from the stem cell graft donor, collected from the stem cell graft. The clonotype was recovered from a human donor who donated a stem cell graft to a child with acute myeloid leukemia. CDR3 protein: CASLTGRGVDTQYF. The CDR3 coding sequence is TGTGCCAGCCTCACGGGGAGAGGGGTTGATACGCAGTATTTT.